Below, 14 T cell receptor beta chains from the same sample are listed, as sequenced in a study of T cell repertoires in cytomegalovirus infection. These TCRs' antigens remain unknown. TCRdb passed the reads through MiXCR, listing each CDR3 protein once. The table records tens of thousands of distinct CDR3 sequences, approximately 46% of them present only once. Sequenced here: CD8+ T cells from cultured PBMCs, sampled from culture after CMV antigen stimulation. These receptors were obtained from a human donor in good health (CMV status not recorded). Some clones in this sample may be carry-over from other donors' samples.

This chain uses TRBV12-5 with TRBJ1-5; 11 positions match TRBD1. Germline V gene lookup returns CDR1 LGHNT and CDR2 FRNRAP. CDR3 length equals 18 residues. The J segment lost 6 bases and the V segment lost 0 bases, leaving 10 bases of the junction unmatched. The CDR3 DNA reads as TGTGCTAGTGGTTTGGTAATCCGGACAGGGGGCCTCATTCAGCCCCAGCATTTT. As protein: CASGLVIRTGGLIQPQHF.

The chain joins TRBV7-9 to TRBJ2-7; D gene ambiguous. V lost 2 bases, J lost 0 bases, and 11 bases lay in between. The CDR3 contains 15 residues. Germline V gene lookup returns CDR1 SEHNR and CDR2 FQNEAQ (reference sequence). CDR3 in amino acids: CASSLRTDSSYEQYF. Written as DNA, the CDR3 is TGTGCCAGCAGCTTACGGACGGATAGCTCCTACGAGCAGTACTTC.

The V and J genes are TRBV7-6 and TRBJ2-7; D gene ambiguous. Germline CDR1 SGHVS, CDR2 FNYEAQ. The ends were cut back, 5 bases at V and 5 bases at J, with 13 bases in the middle. CDR3 length equals 13 residues. CDR3 in amino acids: CASSPRSRDEQYF. Here the CDR3 DNA reads TGTGCCAGCAGCCCCCGGAGTAGGGACGAGCAGTACTTC. The full variable domain, in which reference TRBV7-6 and TRBJ2-7 provide the parts outside the CDR3, is GAGVSQSPRYKVTKRGQDVALRCDPISGHVSLYWYRQALGQGPEFLTYFNYEAQQDKSGLPNDRFSAERPEGSISTLTIQRTEQRDSAMYRCASSPRSRDEQYFGPGTRLTVT.

This chain uses TRBV7-3 with TRBJ2-6; D gene uncertain. The length of the CDR3 is 19 residues. Trimming removed 3 bases at V and 4 bases at J, with 22 bases between. Germline V gives CDR1 SGHTA, CDR2 FQGTGA. The CDR3 DNA is TGTGCCAGCAGCTTCGTAACGCGACACCTCTCTATGGGGGCCAACGTCCTGACTTTC. It translates to CASSFVTRHLSMGANVLTF. Full variable domain (remainder filled in from reference TRBV7-3 and TRBJ2-6): GAGVSQTPSNKVTEKGKYVELRCDPISGHTALYWYRQSLGQGPEFLIYFQGTGAADDSGLPNDRFFAVRPEGSVSTLKIQRTERGDSAVYLCASSFVTRHLSMGANVLTFGAGSRLTVL.

The V and J genes are TRBV6-6 and TRBJ1-1, with unresolved D. The germline V gene has CDR1 MNHNY and CDR2 SVGAGI (reference sequence). This CDR3 spans 14 amino acids. Trimming took 0 bases from V and 3 from J, leaving 8 bases between them. This CDR3 reads CASSYSRRDTEAFF. The CDR3, as DNA: TGTGCCAGCAGTTACTCGAGAAGGGACACTGAAGCTTTCTTT.

The chain links TRBV5-1 to TRBJ1-2, with 7 bases matching TRBD1. In germline, CDR1 is SGHRS, CDR2 YFSETQ. The CDR3 runs 15 residues. Trimming took 5 bases from V and 8 from J; bases not matched to a gene: 15. This CDR3 reads CASRKLGQRLEGYTF. The CDR3 DNA is TGCGCCAGCAGGAAACTGGGACAGCGCCTTGAAGGCTACACCTTC.

The V gene is TRBV19, the J gene TRBJ1-5, with 8 bases identical to TRBD1. Looked up from germline, CDR1 is LNHDA and CDR2 is SQIVND (reference sequence). This CDR3 region has 18 residues. After removal of 4 bases from V and 0 bases from J, the junction contained 11 bases not matched to a gene. The CDR3 protein is CASSTTDRGGFSNQPQHF. For the CDR3, the DNA is TGTGCCAGTAGTACCACCGACAGGGGCGGCTTTAGCAATCAGCCCCAGCATTTT.

This clonotype has a handful of counts. The chain has TRBV7-9 and TRBJ2-7; D perhaps matches TRBD2 (6 bases). V lost 5 bases and J lost 0, with 17 bases in between. Germline CDR1 reads SEHNR; CDR2 reads FQNEAQ (reference sequence). The CDR3 has 16 amino acids. The DNA of the CDR3 is TGTGCCAGCAGCCATCAATCTAGCGCAAGCTCCTACGAGCAGTACTTC. Its protein is CASSHQSSASSYEQYF.

The chain combines TRBV11-2 with TRBJ2-1; D gene uncertain. The germline CDR1 and CDR2 sequences are SGHAT and FQNNGV. The CDR3 consists of 11 residues. V was shortened by 0 bases and J by 8 bases, with 2 bases between the two germline ends. The CDR3 DNA reads TGTGCCAGCAGCTTAGAGGATGAGCAGTTCTTC. Translation gives CASSLEDEQFF.

V and J are TRBV27 and TRBJ1-2; 11 bases map to TRBD1. This CDR3 is 13 amino acids long. The trim removed 3 bases at V and 9 bases at J, leaving 3 bases unmatched. From germline, CDR1 is MNHEY and CDR2 SMNVEV (reference sequence). CDR3 region: CASSFGQGASYTF. For the CDR3, the DNA is TGTGCCAGCAGTTTTGGACAGGGGGCGAGCTACACCTTC.

This clonotype has more than one count but fewer than ten. The CDR3 protein is CASSSYGQGALSSGANVLTF. The CDR3 region has the DNA TGTGCCAGCAGTTCCTACGGACAGGGGGCTTTGAGCTCTGGGGCCAACGTCCTGACTTTC. This rearrangement joins TRBV7-3 to TRBJ2-6, with TRBD1 identical over 11 bases. CDR3 size: 20 residues. The junction had 13 bases not matched to a gene; V was cut back by 6 bases and J by 0 bases. The germline gives CDR1 SGHTA, CDR2 FQGTGA.

The rearrangement joins TRBV7-2 to TRBJ2-1, with D possibly matching TRBD2 (5 bases). Germline V gene lookup returns CDR1 SGHTA and CDR2 FQGNSA. This CDR3 region has 14 residues. V dropped 3 bases and J dropped 6 bases, with 12 bases sitting between them. The chain's CDR3 is CASSFDYAGNEQFF. DNA for the CDR3: TGTGCCAGCAGCTTCGACTATGCAGGCAATGAGCAGTTCTTC.

The chain employs TRBV28 and TRBJ1-2, with D possibly matching TRBD1 (6 bases). The germline V gene has CDR1 MDHEN and CDR2 SYDVKM. Trimming took 8 bases from V and 1 from J, leaving 14 bases between them. The CDR3 is made up of 14 amino acids. CDR3 sequence: CASWKGVFNYGYTF. CDR3 nucleotide sequence: TGTGCCAGCTGGAAGGGGGTGTTTAACTATGGCTACACCTTC.

The V and J genes are TRBV7-6 and TRBJ2-3, with TRBD2 matching 7 bases. V lost 7 bases, J lost 3 bases, and 4 bases stayed unmatched. Germline V gene sequence: CDR1 SGHVS, CDR2 FNYEAQ. The CDR3 is made up of 13 amino acids. The CDR3 here is CASIGEGTDTQYF. Here the CDR3 DNA reads TGTGCCAGCATTGGGGAGGGAACAGATACGCAGTATTTT.